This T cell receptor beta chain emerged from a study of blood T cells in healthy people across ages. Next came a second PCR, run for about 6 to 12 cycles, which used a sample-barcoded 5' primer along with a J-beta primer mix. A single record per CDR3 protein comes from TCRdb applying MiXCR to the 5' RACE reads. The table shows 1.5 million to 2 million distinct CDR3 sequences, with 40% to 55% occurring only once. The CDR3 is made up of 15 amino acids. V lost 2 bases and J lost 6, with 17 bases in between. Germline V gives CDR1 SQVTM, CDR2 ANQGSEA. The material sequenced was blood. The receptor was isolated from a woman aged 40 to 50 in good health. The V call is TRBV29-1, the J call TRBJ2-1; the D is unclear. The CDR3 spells CSVEKYGSWGNEQFF. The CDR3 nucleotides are TGCAGCGTTGAAAAGTACGGGTCGTGGGGCAATGAGCAGTTCTTC.